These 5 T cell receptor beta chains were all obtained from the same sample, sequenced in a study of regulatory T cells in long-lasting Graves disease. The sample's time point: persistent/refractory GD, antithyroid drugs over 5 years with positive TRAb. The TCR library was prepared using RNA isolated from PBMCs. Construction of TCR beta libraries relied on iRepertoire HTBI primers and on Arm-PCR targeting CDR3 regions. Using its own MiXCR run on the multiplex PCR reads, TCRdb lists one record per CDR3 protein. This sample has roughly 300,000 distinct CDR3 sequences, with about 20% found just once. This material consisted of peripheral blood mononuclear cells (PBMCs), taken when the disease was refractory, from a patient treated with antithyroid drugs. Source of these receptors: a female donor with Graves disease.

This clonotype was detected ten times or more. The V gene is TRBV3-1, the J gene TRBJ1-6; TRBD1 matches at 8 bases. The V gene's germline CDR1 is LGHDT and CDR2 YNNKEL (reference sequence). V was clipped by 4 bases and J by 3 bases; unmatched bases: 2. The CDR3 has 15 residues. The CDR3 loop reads CASSRGQGYNSPLHF. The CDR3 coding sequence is TGTGCCAGCAGCCGAGGACAGGGCTATAATTCACCCCTCCACTTT.

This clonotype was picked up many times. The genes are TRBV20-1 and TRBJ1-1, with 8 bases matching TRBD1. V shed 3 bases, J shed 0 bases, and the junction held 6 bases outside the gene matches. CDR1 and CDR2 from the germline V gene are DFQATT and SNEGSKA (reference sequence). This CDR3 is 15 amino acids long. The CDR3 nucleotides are TGCAGTGCTAGGGACAGGGCGATCCTGAACACTGAAGCTTTCTTT. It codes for CSARDRAILNTEAFF.

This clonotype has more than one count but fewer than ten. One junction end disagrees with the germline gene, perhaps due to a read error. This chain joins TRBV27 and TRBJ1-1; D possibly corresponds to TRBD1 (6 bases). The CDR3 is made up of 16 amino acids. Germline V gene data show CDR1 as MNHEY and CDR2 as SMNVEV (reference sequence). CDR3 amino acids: CASSLQGSNENTEALF. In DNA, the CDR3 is TGTGCCAGCAGTCTACAGGGAAGTAACGAGAACACTGAAGCTCTCTTT.

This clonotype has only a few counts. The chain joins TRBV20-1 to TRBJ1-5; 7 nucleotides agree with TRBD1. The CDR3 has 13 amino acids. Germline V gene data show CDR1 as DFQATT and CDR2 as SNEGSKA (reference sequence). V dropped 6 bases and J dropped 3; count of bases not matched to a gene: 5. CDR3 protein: CSAQQGSNQPQHF. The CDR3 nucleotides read TGCAGTGCGCAACAGGGGTCCAATCAGCCCCAGCATTTT.

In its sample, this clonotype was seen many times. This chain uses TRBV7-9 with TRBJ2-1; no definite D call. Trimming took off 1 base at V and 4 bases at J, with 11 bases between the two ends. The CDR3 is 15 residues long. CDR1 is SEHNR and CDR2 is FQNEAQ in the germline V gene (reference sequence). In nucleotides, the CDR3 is TGTGCCAGCAGCTTAGATCGCGGAGATTACAATGAGCAGTTCTTC. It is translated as CASSLDRGDYNEQFF.